Sequencing of this TCR beta chain was carried out in a study of T cell responses to AZD1222 COVID-19 vaccine. Assay used: immunoSEQ multiplex PCR; TCRdb lists only in-frame clones, some missing. The sample has about 180,000 clones, about 89% seen once. This CDR3 is 14 amino acids long. Germline values: CDR1 MNHEY, CDR2 SVGAGI. The ends were cut back, 4 bases at V and 2 bases at J, with 12 bases in the middle. Points from the study as a whole: Most donors were white British, females outnumbered males, and clonal diversity was possibly underestimated.

Turning to this clone: Its specificity is unknown.

The source of this sequence is an adult in good health. The material sequenced was peripheral blood, taken on day 0 of AZD1222 vaccination. This chain joins TRBV6-5 and TRBJ2-7, with D perhaps TRBD1 (6 bases). For the CDR3, the DNA is TGTGCCAGCAGTTTACAGGGAACCGCCTACGAGCAGTACTTC. It specifies CASSLQGTAYEQYF.